The next 21 T cell receptor beta chains were all read from a single sample in a study of blood T cell repertoires in COVID-19. This table comes from immunoSEQ multiplex PCR, and its TCRdb copy is limited to in-frame clones, with some not included. The sample shows 180,000 or so clones, roughly 90% of them seen only once. Sequencing used peripheral blood. The receptors shown here come from an older woman with COVID-19, enrolled during active disease.

The V gene is TRBV19, the J gene TRBJ1-2; the match to TRBD1 covers 7 bases. Germline-derived CDR1 and CDR2 are LNHDA and SQIVND (reference sequence). This CDR3 has 15 residues. Trimming cost V 6 bases and J 1 base; bases outside gene matches: 8. The CDR3 region has the DNA TGTGCCAGTAGCCTTACCGGGACAGTTAACTATGGCTACACCTTC. Amino acids: CASSLTGTVNYGYTF. Drawing the rest from reference TRBV19 and TRBJ1-2, the complete variable domain is DGGITQSPKYLFRKEGQNVTLSCEQNLNHDAMYWYRQDPGQGLRLIYYSQIVNDFQKGDIAEGYSVSREKKESFPLTVTSAQKNPTAFYLCASSLTGTVNYGYTFGSGTRLTVV.

The CDR3, as DNA: TGTGCCAGCAGCTTGGCAGGGCCAGAATATGGCTACACCTTC. Its translation: CASSLAGPEYGYTF. The V and J genes are TRBV5-4 and TRBJ1-2; TRBD1 is a possible D gene (5 bases). Trimming removed 0 bases from V and 5 bases from J, with 11 bases in between. The germline gives CDR1 SGHNT, CDR2 YYREEE (reference sequence). This CDR3 is 14 amino acids long.

This clone was counted a single time. The J gene is TRBJ1-1, the V gene TRBV6-5; tentative D call: TRBD1 (6 bases). CDR3 length equals 16 residues. V lost 0 bases and J lost 4, with 15 bases in between. Germline loops: CDR1 MNHEY, CDR2 SVGAGI. CDR3 in amino acids: CASSYSDSLGVTEAFF. The CDR3 nucleotides are TGTGCCAGCAGTTACTCGGACAGCCTCGGGGTCACTGAAGCTTTCTTT.

This clone has a single count. The gene calls are TRBV3-1 (or the pseudogene TRBV3-2) and TRBJ2-7; D perhaps matches TRBD1 (5 bases). CDR3 size: 16 residues. Germline CDR1 and CDR2: LGHDT and YNNKEL (reference sequence). Trimming stripped 4 bases from V and 5 bases from J, with 21 bases between. CDR3 sequence (DNA): TGTGCCAGCAGCCCAGGACACCTGCGCCTTTACCACGAGCAGTACTTC. This sequence encodes CASSPGHLRLYHEQYF.

The chain recombines TRBV9 with TRBJ2-7; 7 bases fit TRBD2. The CDR3 consists of 14 residues. Germline assignment: CDR1 SGDLS and CDR2 YYNGEE. The V segment lost 0 bases and the J segment 2 bases; nucleotides outside the gene matches: 2. The CDR3 is CASSVEAGAYEQYF. DNA for the CDR3: TGTGCCAGCAGCGTAGAGGCGGGAGCCTACGAGCAGTACTTC.

V gene TRBV5-1 combines with J gene TRBJ1-1; D might be TRBD1 (5 bases). Per germline, CDR1 SGHRS and CDR2 YFSETQ. Trimming left V 1 base short and J 2 bases short, with 9 bases between. The CDR3 spans 14 residues. The CDR3 bases are TGCGCCAGCAGCTTGTCAGGGACTAACACTGAAGCTTTCTTT. Its translation is CASSLSGTNTEAFF. Using reference TRBV5-1 and TRBJ1-1 for the parts outside the CDR3, the full variable domain is KAGVTQTPRYLIKTRGQQVTLSCSPISGHRSVSWYQQTPGQGLQFLFEYFSETQRNKGNFPGRFSGRQFSNSRSEMNVSTLELGDSALYLCASSLSGTNTEAFFGQGTRLTVV.

CDR3 coding DNA: TGTGCCAGCAGCCCCGTACAGATGAACACTGAAGCTTTCTTT. Its translation is CASSPVQMNTEAFF. The chain joins TRBV7-2 to TRBJ1-1; D remains unclear. There are 14 residues in the CDR3. CDR1 and CDR2 (germline): SGHTA, FQGNSA. V shed 5 bases and J shed 0 bases, with 10 bases lying between them.

This chain uses TRBV21-1 with TRBJ1-5; the D call TRBD1 from the table was never checked on the DNA. TRBV21-1 corresponds to a pseudogene. This CDR3 has 20 residues. CDR3 region: CASSKGRLTGPQRHNQPQHF. The CDR3 bases are TGTGCCAGCAGCAAAGGGCGCTTGACAGGGCCACAACGACACAATCAGCCCCAGCATTTT.

The J gene is TRBJ1-2, the V gene TRBV28, with 9 bases lining up with TRBD1. The CDR3 has 15 residues. V was pared by 5 bases and J by 4 bases, with 8 bases of the junction left unmatched. The germline V gene has CDR1 MDHEN and CDR2 SYDVKM. In DNA, the CDR3 is TGTGCCAGCAGTACCGCGGGACAGGGCTTCTATGGCTACACCTTC. The encoded protein is CASSTAGQGFYGYTF.

The chain recombines TRBV6-5 with TRBJ2-5; a weak D match, TRBD2 (6 bases). The length of the CDR3 is 16 residues. With 0 bases removed from V and 0 bases from J, the gap between germline ends came to 11 bases. CDR1 is MNHEY, CDR2 SVGAGI, per germline. The CDR3 sequence is CASSYSVSGNQETQYF. CDR3 coding DNA: TGTGCCAGCAGTTACTCGGTTAGCGGCAACCAAGAGACCCAGTACTTC.

The rearrangement joins TRBV30 to TRBJ2-3; no definite D call. Germline loops: CDR1 GTSNPN, CDR2 SVGIG (reference sequence). V lost 2 bases to trimming and J lost 1 base, with 4 bases between them. The CDR3 is 12 amino acids. The CDR3 here is CAWSLGTDTQYF. In nucleotides, the CDR3 is TGTGCCTGGAGTTTAGGCACAGATACGCAGTATTTT.

This clone was counted between two and nine times. This chain links TRBV6-5 with TRBJ2-5; 7 bases line up with TRBD1. The length of the CDR3 is 16 residues. The V gene's germline CDR1 is MNHEY and CDR2 SVGAGI. V lost 0 bases and J lost 5; bases outside the gene matches: 9. The CDR3 here is CASSYSAAGGTETQYF. The CDR3 nucleotides are TGTGCCAGCAGTTACTCGGCGGCAGGGGGTACGGAGACCCAGTACTTC.

This clone has just a few counts. This chain connects TRBV11-2 to TRBJ1-5, with D possibly TRBD1 on 6 matching bases. The CDR3 runs 15 residues. The germline V gene encodes CDR1 SGHAT and CDR2 FQNNGV. Trimming pared 4 bases from V and 4 bases from J, leaving 14 bases between. The chain's CDR3 is CASSSLQGTNQPQHF. DNA of the CDR3: TGTGCCAGCAGCTCTCTCCAGGGGACAAATCAGCCCCAGCATTTT. Full variable domain (remainder filled in from reference TRBV11-2 and TRBJ1-5): EAGVAQSPRYKIIEKRQSVAFWCNPISGHATLYWYQQILGQGPKLLIQFQNNGVVDDSQLPKDRFSAERLKGVDSTLKIQPAKLEDSAVYLCASSSLQGTNQPQHFGDGTRLSIL.

The chain employs TRBV9 and TRBJ1-2; 12 bases agree with TRBD1. The trim removed 1 base at V and 7 bases at J, leaving 11 bases unmatched. The CDR3 sequence is 17 residues long. Germline CDR1 reads SGDLS; CDR2 reads YYNGEE. As DNA, the CDR3 is TGTGCCAGCAGCGTATTCCCCGGGACAGGGGGCGAGATTGGCTACACCTTC. As protein: CASSVFPGTGGEIGYTF.

This clone has just one count. The rearrangement links TRBV19 to TRBJ1-2; 7 nucleotides line up with TRBD1. After removal of 6 bases from V and 2 bases from J, the junction contained 15 bases not matched to a gene. The germline V gene has CDR1 LNHDA and CDR2 SQIVND (reference sequence). The CDR3 covers 17 residues. DNA for the CDR3: TGTGCCAGTAGCCCGGGAGGGTTCGCAGGGGGAAACTATGGCTACACCTTC. Protein product: CASSPGGFAGGNYGYTF. The full variable domain, its missing parts supplied by reference TRBV19 and TRBJ1-2, is DGGITQSPKYLFRKEGQNVTLSCEQNLNHDAMYWYRQDPGQGLRLIYYSQIVNDFQKGDIAEGYSVSREKKESFPLTVTSAQKNPTAFYLCASSPGGFAGGNYGYTFGSGTRLTVV.

The rearrangement uses TRBV21-1 and TRBJ1-6; the table gives TRBD1 as D, unverified against the DNA. TRBV21-1 constitutes a pseudogene. There are 15 residues in the CDR3. CDR3 loop: CASSFRTGRGSPLHF. CDR3 DNA sequence: TGTGCCAGCAGCTTTAGGACAGGACGGGGTTCACCCCTCCACTTT.

The genes are TRBV19 and TRBJ1-4; TRBD1 is a possible D gene (6 bases). Germline values: CDR1 LNHDA, CDR2 SQIVND (reference sequence). Trimming cost V 1 base and J 7 bases, with 13 bases left between them. The CDR3 is 15 amino acids. The CDR3 region is CASSIGPGQSEKLFF. Written as DNA, the CDR3 is TGTGCCAGTAGTATAGGGCCCGGACAGTCTGAAAAACTGTTTTTT.

This clone appeared a single time. DNA of the CDR3: TGTGCCAGCAGCTTAGCGGGAGGGCCTATGGGCGAGCAGTACTTC. It yields the protein CASSLAGGPMGEQYF. The V gene is TRBV5-4, the J gene TRBJ2-7, with TRBD2 matching 10 bases. Germline V gene data show CDR1 as SGHNT and CDR2 as YYREEE (reference sequence). The ends lost 2 bases at V and 6 bases at J; junction bases unmatched: 8. The CDR3 has 15 amino acids. The full variable domain, its missing parts supplied by reference TRBV5-4 and TRBJ2-7, is ETGVTQSPTHLIKTRGQQVTLRCSSQSGHNTVSWYQQALGQGPQFIFQYYREEENGRGNFPPRFSGLQFPNYSSELNVNALELDDSALYLCASSLAGGPMGEQYFGPGTRLTVT.

V usage is TRBV4-2 and J usage is TRBJ2-7; D possibly corresponds to TRBD1 (5 bases). V was cut by 0 bases and J by 5 bases, with 11 bases left in between. Germline loops: CDR1 LGHNA, CDR2 YNFKEQ. The CDR3 has 14 amino acids. CDR3 loop: CASSQEPGKDEQYF. CDR3 bases: TGTGCCAGCAGCCAAGAACCAGGGAAAGACGAGCAGTACTTC.

This chain uses TRBV10-3 with TRBJ2-1, with D perhaps matching TRBD1 (6 bases). CDR1 is ENHRY and CDR2 is SYGVKD in the germline V gene. There are 16 residues in the CDR3. The ends were cut back, 2 bases at V and 0 bases at J, with 11 bases in the middle. CDR3 nucleotides: TGTGCCATCAGTGAGGTCCAGGGGAGCTCCTACAATGAGCAGTTCTTC. This sequence encodes CAISEVQGSSYNEQFF.

The rearrangement links TRBV3-1 (or the pseudogene TRBV3-2) to TRBJ2-1; 16 nucleotides line up with TRBD2. V lost 4 bases, J lost 8 bases, and 5 bases stayed unmatched. Germline CDR1 and CDR2: LGHDT and YNNKEL (reference sequence). This CDR3 is built from 16 residues. As DNA, the CDR3 is TGTGCCAGCAGCCCCGGGACTAGCGGGAGGGTCTATGAGCAGTTCTTC. This encodes CASSPGTSGRVYEQFF.